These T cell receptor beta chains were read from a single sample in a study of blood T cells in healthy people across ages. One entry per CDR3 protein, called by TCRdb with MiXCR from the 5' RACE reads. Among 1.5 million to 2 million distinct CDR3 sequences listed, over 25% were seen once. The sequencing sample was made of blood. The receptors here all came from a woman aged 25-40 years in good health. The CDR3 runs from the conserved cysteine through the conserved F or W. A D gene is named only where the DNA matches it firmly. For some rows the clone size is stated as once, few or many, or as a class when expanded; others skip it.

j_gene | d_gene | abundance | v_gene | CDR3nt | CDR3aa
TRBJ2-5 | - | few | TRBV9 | TGTGCCAGCAGCCCTAAGGGTGCAGAGACCCAGTACTTC | CASSPKGAETQYF
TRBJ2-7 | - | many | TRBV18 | TGTGCCAGCTCACCTTCATCGGACGAGCAGTACTTC | CASSPSSDEQYF
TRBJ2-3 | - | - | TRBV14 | TGTGCCAGCAGCCAAGAGTATCTAGTGGCAGATACGCAGTATTTT | CASSQEYLVADTQYF
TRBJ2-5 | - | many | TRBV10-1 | TGCGCCAGCAGTGAGTCGACGGGTCTGGAGACCCAGTACTTC | CASSESTGLETQYF
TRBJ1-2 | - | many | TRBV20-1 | TGCAGTGCGGTAGGCGGGGGCGGATACGGCTACACCTTC | CSAVGGGGYGYTF
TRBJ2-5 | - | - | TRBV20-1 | TGCAGTGCTAGGGCGGCAGGGGAAGAGACCCAGTACTTC | CSARAAGEETQYF
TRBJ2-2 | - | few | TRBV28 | TGTGCCAGCAGTTATCCCGCCGGATGGGGCCCCGGGGAGCTGTTTTTT | CASSYPAGWGPGELFF
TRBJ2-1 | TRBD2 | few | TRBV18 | TGTGCCAGCTCACGCGATAGCGGGATAGCCAATGAGCAGTTCTTC | CASSRDSGIANEQFF
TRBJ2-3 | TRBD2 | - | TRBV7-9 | TGTGCCAGCAGCCCCCCTTCGGGGGGAGGGCCCCCCACAGATACGCAGTATTTT | CASSPPSGGGPPTDTQYF
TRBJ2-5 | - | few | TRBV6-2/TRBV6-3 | TGTGCCAGCAGCTCCTATGGATCCGGGACGCAAGAGACCCAGTACTTC | CASSSYGSGTQETQYF
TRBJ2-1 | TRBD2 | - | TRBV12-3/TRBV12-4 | TGTGCCAGCAGTGGACCAGGACTAGCGGGGCACAATGAGCAGTTCTTC | CASSGPGLAGHNEQFF
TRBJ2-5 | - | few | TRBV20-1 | TGCAGTGCTAGAGATCCCGGGGGAAAAGAGACCCAGTACTTC | CSARDPGGKETQYF
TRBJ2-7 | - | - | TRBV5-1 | TGTGCCAGCAGTTGGGTGGACAGCTCCTACGAGCAGTACTTC | CASSWVDSSYEQYF
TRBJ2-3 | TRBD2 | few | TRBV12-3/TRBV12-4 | TGTGCCAGCAGTTCTAGACTAGCGGGGTACAAGGATACGCAGTATTTT | CASSSRLAGYKDTQYF